Here is one T cell receptor beta chain with its context. Its antigen is unknown. No much larger clone is present one base from it, and per-base qualities are unavailable. The sample originates from a study of blood T cell repertoires in COVID-19 (dated by TCRdb to about 2020). With regard to the full study: The collaborator samples originated in the United States, Italy and Spain and spanned the acute and convalescent phases of COVID-19. The repertoires were released in a freely available public database meant as a resource for research on the immune response to SARS-CoV-2. Samples were obtained from the ongoing ImmuneRACE study (first 160 participants) and from 1,200 or so subjects provided by 6 global collaborators. The sample metadata nearly always contained a de-identified subject ID, COVID-19 status, age in years and sex. Subjects who had been exposed to COVID-19, were actively infected with it, or had recovered from it provided the deeply sampled blood TCRbeta repertoires that made up the dataset. Where HLA class I and class II types were available, the types were taken from metadata supplied by the sample provider, not from assay-based typing. The material from the prospective study consisted of cDNA or gDNA derived from T cells, B-cell-depleted T cells, or PBMCs.

Study-wide conclusions, independent of this receptor: The amount of clinical and demographic metadata varied by source and participant and was provided uncurated.

The immunoSEQ Assay, a bias-controlled multiplex PCR, was used to amplify TCRbeta CDR3 regions from genomic DNA. Turning to the authors' computational methods: The number of nucleated cells in each sample was estimated from the amplification of reference gene primers within the assay. Sequence reads were collapsed and filtered to measure the absolute abundance of every unique TCRbeta CDR3 rearrangement. Productive Simpson clonality was computed per sample as the square root of Simpson's diversity index over productive rearrangements. The source is immuneACCESS, and TCRdb retained only in-frame sequences with V and J called. Part of the clones is not carried over; for the studies checked, unresolved V genes explain less than half of this, and the remainder is unexplained. V, J and clone size reflect that table, while D and trimming were determined from the DNA. Within this sample are fewer than 350,000 clones, with around 90% of them counted one time only. The ten largest make up 1.5% to 2% of the sample.

In the prospective study, participants were roughly 18 to 90 years old, resided in about two dozen geographic areas of the United States, and were enrolled through a virtual design. In the prospective study, cohorts were assigned on the basis of participant-reported clinical history obtained from a screening survey and a study questionnaire. Each participant in the prospective study had whole blood, serum and a nasopharyngeal or oropharyngeal swab collected by mobile phlebotomists. Participants in the prospective study had the option to provide additional blood draws and questionnaires over a 2-month period. Prospective study blood samples were shipped either frozen or at room temperature before DNA extraction. This clonotype originated in a woman aged 18-29 years with acute COVID-19. Sequenced material: PBMCs or T cells enriched from blood (not recorded which).

The nucleotide sequence reads as follows: TGTGCCAGCCGGGGGGTCCAATACGAGCAGTACTTC. Protein translation: CASRGVQYEQYF. Recombination joined TRBV2 with TRBJ2-7, with 7 bases aligning to TRBD2. V and J are trimmed by 8 bases and 4 bases, and the gene matches miss 5 bases of the junction. CDR1 SNHLY and CDR2 FYNNEI were looked up in the germline V gene. Including cysteine and phenylalanine, the CDR3 has 12 amino acids. Only the CDR3 DNA stays, 36 bases, in frame from base 1. Supplemented by the reference TRBV2 and TRBJ2-7 proteins around the CDR3, the complete variable domain is EPEVTQTPSHQVTQMGQEVILRCVPISNHLYFYWYRQILGQKVEFLVSFYNNEISEKSEIFDDQFSVERPDGSNFTLKIRSTKLEDSAMYFCASRGVQYEQYFGPGTRLTVT.